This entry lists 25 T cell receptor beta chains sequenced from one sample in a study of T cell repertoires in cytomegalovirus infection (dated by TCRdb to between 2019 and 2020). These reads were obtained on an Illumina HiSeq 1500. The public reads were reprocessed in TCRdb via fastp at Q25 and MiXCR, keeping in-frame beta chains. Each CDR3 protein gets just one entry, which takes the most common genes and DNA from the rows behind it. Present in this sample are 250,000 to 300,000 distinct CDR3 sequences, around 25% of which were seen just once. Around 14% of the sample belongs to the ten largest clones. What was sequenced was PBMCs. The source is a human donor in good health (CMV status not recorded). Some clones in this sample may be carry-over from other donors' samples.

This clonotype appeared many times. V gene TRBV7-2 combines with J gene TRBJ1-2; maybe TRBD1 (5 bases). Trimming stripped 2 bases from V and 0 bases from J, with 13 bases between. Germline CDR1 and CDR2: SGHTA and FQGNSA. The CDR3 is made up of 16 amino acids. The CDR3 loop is CASSLSLGLANYGYTF. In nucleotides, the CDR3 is TGTGCCAGCAGCTTATCACTGGGACTAGCTAACTATGGCTACACCTTC.

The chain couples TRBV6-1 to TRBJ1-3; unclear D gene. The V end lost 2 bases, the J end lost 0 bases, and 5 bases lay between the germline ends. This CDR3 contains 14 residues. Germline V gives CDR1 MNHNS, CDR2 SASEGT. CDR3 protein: CASSERFSGNTIYF. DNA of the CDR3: TGTGCCAGCAGTGAAAGGTTCTCTGGAAACACCATATATTTT.

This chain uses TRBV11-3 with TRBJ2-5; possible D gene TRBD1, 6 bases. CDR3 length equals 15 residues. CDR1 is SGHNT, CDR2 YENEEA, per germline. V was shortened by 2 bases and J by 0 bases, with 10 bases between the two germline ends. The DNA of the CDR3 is TGTGCCAGCAGCTTACCATGGACAGACCAAGAGACCCAGTACTTC. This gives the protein CASSLPWTDQETQYF.

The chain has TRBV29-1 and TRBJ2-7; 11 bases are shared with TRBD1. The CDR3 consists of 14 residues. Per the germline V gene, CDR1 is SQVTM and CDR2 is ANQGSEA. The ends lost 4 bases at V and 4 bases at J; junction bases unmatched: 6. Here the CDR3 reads CSVAGTGGLYEQYF. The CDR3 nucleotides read TGCAGCGTTGCGGGGACAGGGGGACTATACGAGCAGTACTTC.

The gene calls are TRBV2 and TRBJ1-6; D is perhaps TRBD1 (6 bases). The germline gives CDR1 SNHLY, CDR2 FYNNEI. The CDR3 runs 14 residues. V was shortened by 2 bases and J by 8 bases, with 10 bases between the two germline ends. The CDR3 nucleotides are TGTGCCAGCAGTGAATGGACAGCGGATTCACCCCTCCACTTT. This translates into CASSEWTADSPLHF.

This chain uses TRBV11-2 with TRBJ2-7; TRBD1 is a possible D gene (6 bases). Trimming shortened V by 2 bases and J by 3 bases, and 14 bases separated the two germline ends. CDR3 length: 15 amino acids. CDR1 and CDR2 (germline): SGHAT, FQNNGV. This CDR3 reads CASSLTRLQGYEQYF. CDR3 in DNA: TGTGCCAGCAGCTTAACCCGGCTACAGGGCTACGAGCAGTACTTC. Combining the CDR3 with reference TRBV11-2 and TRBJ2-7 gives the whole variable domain EAGVAQSPRYKIIEKRQSVAFWCNPISGHATLYWYQQILGQGPKLLIQFQNNGVVDDSQLPKDRFSAERLKGVDSTLKIQPAKLEDSAVYLCASSLTRLQGYEQYFGPGTRLTVT.

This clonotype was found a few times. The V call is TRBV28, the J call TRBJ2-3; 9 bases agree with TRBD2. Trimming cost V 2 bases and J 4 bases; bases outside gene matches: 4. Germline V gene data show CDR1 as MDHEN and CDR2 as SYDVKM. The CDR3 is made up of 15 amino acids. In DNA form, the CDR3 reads TGTGCCAGCAGTTTAGGCGGGGGGGTCCCAGATACGCAGTATTTT. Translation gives CASSLGGGVPDTQYF.

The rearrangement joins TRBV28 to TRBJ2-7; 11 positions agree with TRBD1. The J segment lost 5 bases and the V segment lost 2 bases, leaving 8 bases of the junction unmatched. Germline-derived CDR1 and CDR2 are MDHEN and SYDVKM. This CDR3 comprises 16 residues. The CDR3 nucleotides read TGTGCCAGCAGTTTACCCCGGACAGGGGGCCCCCACGAGCAGTACTTC. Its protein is CASSLPRTGGPHEQYF.

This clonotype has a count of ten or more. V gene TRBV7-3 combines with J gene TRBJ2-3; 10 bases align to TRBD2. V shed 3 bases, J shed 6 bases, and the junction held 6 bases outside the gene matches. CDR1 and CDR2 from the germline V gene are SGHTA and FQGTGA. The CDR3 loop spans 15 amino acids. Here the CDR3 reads CASSFGTSVDDTQYF. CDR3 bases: TGTGCCAGCAGCTTCGGGACTAGCGTGGACGATACGCAGTATTTT.

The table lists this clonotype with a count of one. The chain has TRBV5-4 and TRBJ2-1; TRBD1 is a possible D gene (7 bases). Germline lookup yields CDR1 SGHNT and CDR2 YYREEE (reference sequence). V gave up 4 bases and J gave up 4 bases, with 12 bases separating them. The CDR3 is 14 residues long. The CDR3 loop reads CASSPGGQYNEQFF. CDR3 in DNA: TGTGCCAGCAGCCCAGGGGGGCAGTACAATGAGCAGTTCTTC.

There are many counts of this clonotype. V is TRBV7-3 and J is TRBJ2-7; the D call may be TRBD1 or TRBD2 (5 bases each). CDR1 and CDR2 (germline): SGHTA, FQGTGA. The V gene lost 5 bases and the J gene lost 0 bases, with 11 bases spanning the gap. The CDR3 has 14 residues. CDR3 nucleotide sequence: TGTGCCAGCAGCCTCTGGGGGAGCTCCTACGAGCAGTACTTC. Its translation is CASSLWGSSYEQYF.

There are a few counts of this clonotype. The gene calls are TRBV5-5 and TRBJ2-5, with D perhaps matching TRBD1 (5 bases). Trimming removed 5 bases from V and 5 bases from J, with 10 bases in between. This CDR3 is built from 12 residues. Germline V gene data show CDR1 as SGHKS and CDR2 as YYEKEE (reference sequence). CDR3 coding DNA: TGTGCCAGCAGTATTGGGGCGGAGACCCAGTACTTC. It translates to CASSIGAETQYF.

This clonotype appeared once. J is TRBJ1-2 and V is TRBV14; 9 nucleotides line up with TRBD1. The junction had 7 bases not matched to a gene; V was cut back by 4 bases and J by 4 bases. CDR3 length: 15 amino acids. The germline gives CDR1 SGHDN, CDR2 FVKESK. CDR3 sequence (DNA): TGTGCCAGCAGCCCCGGGACAGGGAGTTCCTATGGCTACACCTTC. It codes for CASSPGTGSSYGYTF.

CDR3 in DNA: TGCAGCGTTGACAGGGGACACCGGGAGCTGTTTTTT. This codes for CSVDRGHRELFF. The rearrangement links TRBV29-1 to TRBJ2-2; D may be TRBD1 (6 bases). The V end lost 3 bases, the J end lost 9 bases, and 11 bases lay between the germline ends. The CDR3 extends over 12 amino acids. Germline V gene sequence: CDR1 SQVTM, CDR2 ANQGSEA.

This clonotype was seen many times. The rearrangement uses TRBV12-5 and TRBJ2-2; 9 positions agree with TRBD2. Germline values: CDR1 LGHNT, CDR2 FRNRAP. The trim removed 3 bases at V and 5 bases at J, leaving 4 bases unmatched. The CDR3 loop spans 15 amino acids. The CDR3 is CASGFLAGSTGELFF. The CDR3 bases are TGTGCTAGTGGTTTTCTAGCGGGGTCGACCGGGGAGCTGTTTTTT.

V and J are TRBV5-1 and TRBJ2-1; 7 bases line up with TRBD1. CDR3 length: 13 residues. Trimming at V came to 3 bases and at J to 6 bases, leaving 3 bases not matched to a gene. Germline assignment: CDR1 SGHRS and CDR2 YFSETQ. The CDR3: CASSSTGFNEQFF. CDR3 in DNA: TGCGCCAGCAGCTCGACAGGGTTCAATGAGCAGTTCTTC.

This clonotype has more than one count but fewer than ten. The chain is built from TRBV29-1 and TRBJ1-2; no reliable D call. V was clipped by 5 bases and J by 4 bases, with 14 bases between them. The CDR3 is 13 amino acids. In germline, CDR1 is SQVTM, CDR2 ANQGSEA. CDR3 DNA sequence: TGCAGCGTTCGGACCTGGGTGGGCTATGGCTACACCTTC. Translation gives CSVRTWVGYGYTF.

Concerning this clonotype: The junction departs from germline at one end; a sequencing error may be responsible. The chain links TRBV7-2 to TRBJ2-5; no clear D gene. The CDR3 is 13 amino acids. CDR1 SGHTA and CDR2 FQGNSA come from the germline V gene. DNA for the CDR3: TGTTCCAGCAGCTTAACTGCTTGGGAGACCCAGTACTTC. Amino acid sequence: CSSSLTAWETQYF.

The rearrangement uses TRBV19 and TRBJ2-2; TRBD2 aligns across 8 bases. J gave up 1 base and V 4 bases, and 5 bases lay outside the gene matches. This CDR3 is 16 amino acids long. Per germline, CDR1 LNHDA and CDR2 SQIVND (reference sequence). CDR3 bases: TGTGCCAGTAGTAGGAGCGGGGGCCGGAACACCGGGGAGCTGTTTTTT. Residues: CASSRSGGRNTGELFF. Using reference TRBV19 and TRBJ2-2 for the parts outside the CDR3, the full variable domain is DGGITQSPKYLFRKEGQNVTLSCEQNLNHDAMYWYRQDPGQGLRLIYYSQIVNDFQKGDIAEGYSVSREKKESFPLTVTSAQKNPTAFYLCASSRSGGRNTGELFFGEGSRLTVL.

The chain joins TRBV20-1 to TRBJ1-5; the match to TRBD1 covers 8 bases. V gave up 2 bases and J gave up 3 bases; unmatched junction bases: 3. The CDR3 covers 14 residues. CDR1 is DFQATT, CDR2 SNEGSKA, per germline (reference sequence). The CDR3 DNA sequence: TGCAGTGCTAGACCAGGGGGCGACAATCAGCCCCAGCATTTT. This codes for CSARPGGDNQPQHF.

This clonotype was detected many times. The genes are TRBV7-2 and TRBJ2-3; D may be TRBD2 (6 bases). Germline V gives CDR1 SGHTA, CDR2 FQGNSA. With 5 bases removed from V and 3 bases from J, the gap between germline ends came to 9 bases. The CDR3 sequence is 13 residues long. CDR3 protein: CASSRDLTDTQYF. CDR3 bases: TGTGCCAGCAGCCGGGACTTAACAGATACGCAGTATTTT.

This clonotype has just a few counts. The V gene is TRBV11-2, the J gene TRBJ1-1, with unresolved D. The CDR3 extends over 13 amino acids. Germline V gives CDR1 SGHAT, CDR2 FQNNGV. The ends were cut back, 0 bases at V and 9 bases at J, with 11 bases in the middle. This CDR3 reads CASSLDLGSKAFF. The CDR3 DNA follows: TGTGCCAGCAGCTTAGACCTTGGGTCTAAAGCTTTCTTT.

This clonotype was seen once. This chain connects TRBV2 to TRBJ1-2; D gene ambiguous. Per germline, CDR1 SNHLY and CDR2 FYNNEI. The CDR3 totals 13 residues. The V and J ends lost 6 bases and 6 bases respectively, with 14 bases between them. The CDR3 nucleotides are TGTGCCAGCAGCCTCGAGAGGTCAGATGGCTACACCTTC. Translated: CASSLERSDGYTF.

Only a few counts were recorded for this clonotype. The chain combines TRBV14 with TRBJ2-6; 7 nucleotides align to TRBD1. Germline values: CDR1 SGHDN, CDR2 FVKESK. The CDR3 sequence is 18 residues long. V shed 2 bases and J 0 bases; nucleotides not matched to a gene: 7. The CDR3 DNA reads TGTGCCAGCAGCCAATTACCGGGACAGACCTCTGGGGCCAACGTCCTGACTTTC. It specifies CASSQLPGQTSGANVLTF.

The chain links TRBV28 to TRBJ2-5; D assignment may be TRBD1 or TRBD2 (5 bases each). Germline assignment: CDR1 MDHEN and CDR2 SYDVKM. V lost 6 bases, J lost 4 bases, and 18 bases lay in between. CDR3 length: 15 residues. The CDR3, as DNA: TGTGCCAGCAGCAATCCCGGCGAGGGGACAGAGACCCAGTACTTC. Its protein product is CASSNPGEGTETQYF.